The 17 T cell receptor beta chains given below trace back to one sample, sequenced in a study of blood T cells in healthy people across ages (dated by TCRdb to 2014 to 2015). Libraries were built with 5' RACE. For sequencing, an Illumina HiSeq 2500 was employed. A second PCR of about 7 to 12 cycles was performed with a sample-barcoded 5' primer and a J-beta primer mix. TCRdb reran the public reads through fastp at Q25 and MiXCR, keeping productive beta chains. Rows are unified per CDR3 protein, each entry keeping the most common DNA and genes. Here the sample has hundreds of thousands of distinct CDR3 sequences; under 35% occur a single time. The ten top clones hold 15% to 20% of the sample. The specimen sequenced was blood. These receptors were obtained from a woman over 75 in good health.

This clonotype was counted ten times or more. This chain links TRBV6-2 or TRBV6-3 with TRBJ1-1, with a tentative D call TRBD1 (6 bases). Trimming removed 6 bases at V and 5 bases at J, with 19 bases between. Looked up from germline, CDR1 is MNHEY and CDR2 is SVGEGT. The CDR3 runs to 15 residues. The CDR3 is CASSQRGGGWTEAFF. The DNA of the CDR3 is TGTGCCAGCAGCCAGCGAGGGGGAGGATGGACTGAAGCTTTCTTT.

V is TRBV7-6 and J is TRBJ2-4; tentatively, D is TRBD1 (5 bases). The end of the DNA is better explained by TRBJ2-7, so the J call may be wrong. CDR3 size: 15 residues. CDR1 is SGHVS, CDR2 FNYEAQ, per germline. The CDR3 nucleotides read TGTGCCAGCAGCTTAGGCTCATGGACACTGCGCGAGCAGTACTTC. Its translation: CASSLGSWTLREQYF.

This clonotype was counted many times. The chain couples TRBV6-2 or TRBV6-3 to TRBJ1-4; D is possibly TRBD1 (5 bases). The ends were cut back, 8 bases at V and 4 bases at J, with 11 bases in the middle. In germline, CDR1 is MNHEY, CDR2 SVGEGT. This CDR3 spans 13 amino acids. This CDR3 is CASCRDFNEKLFF. CDR3 DNA: TGTGCCAGCTGCCGGGACTTTAATGAAAAACTGTTTTTT.

This clonotype occurred many times. At one boundary the junction diverges from the germline segment, which might be a read error. The rearrangement uses TRBV9 and TRBJ2-6; D uncertain. This CDR3 is 15 amino acids long. Germline values: CDR1 SGDLS, CDR2 YYNGEE. The CDR3 loop is CASSVVDSGANVLTF. The CDR3 DNA reads TGTGCCAGCAGTGTAGTGGACTCTGGGGCCAACGTCCTGACTTTC.

Comment on this clonotype: The junction does not match germline at one end; this may be a read error. The chain employs TRBV15 and TRBJ1-1; D unclear. In germline, CDR1 is LNHNV, CDR2 YYDKDF (reference sequence). This CDR3 contains 14 residues. CDR3 nucleotides: TGTGCCGCCAGCAGGAACACTTACTACACTGAAGCTTTCTTT. This sequence encodes CAASRNTYYTEAFF. The full variable domain, rest sourced from reference TRBV15 and TRBJ1-1, is DAMVIQNPRYQVTQFGKPVTLSCSQTLNHNVMYWYQQKSSQAPKLLFHYYDKDFNNEADTPDNFQSRRPNTSFCFLDIRSPGLGDTAMYLCAASRNTYYTEAFFGQGTRLTVV.

As to this clonotype: Mismatch with germline at one junction end may stem from a read error. This chain uses TRBV7-2 with TRBJ1-2; 8 bases align to TRBD1. The germline gives CDR1 SGHTA, CDR2 FQGNSA. The CDR3 is made up of 15 amino acids. DNA of the CDR3: TGTGCCAGCAGTGGACAGGGCGTGGGAGACTATGGCTACACCTTT. Protein sequence: CASSGQGVGDYGYTF.

This clonotype has a count of ten or more. J is TRBJ2-5 and V is TRBV7-2, with 14 bases lining up with TRBD2. CDR1 is SGHTA, CDR2 FQGNSA, per germline. The junction had 4 bases not matched to a gene; V was cut back by 6 bases and J by 4 bases. This CDR3 has 15 amino acids. This chain's CDR3 is CASRRLAGGPETQYF. The CDR3, as DNA: TGTGCCAGCAGGCGACTAGCGGGGGGGCCAGAGACCCAGTACTTC. Combining the CDR3 with reference TRBV7-2 and TRBJ2-5 gives the whole variable domain GAGVSQSPSNKVTEKGKDVELRCDPISGHTALYWYRQSLGQGLEFLIYFQGNSAPDKSGLPSDRFSAERTGGSVSTLTIQRTQQEDSAVYLCASRRLAGGPETQYFGPGTRLLVL.

Worth noting for this clonotype: At one end the junction does not follow the germline gene, possibly because of a read error. The chain joins TRBV9 to TRBJ2-1, with a possible D match to TRBD2 (5 bases). Germline V gene sequence: CDR1 SGDLS, CDR2 YYNGEE. The CDR3 is made up of 15 amino acids. Here the CDR3 DNA reads TGTGCCAACAGCCCCGGGGTGGGGATAAGCGATGAGCAGTTCTTC. This sequence encodes CANSPGVGISDEQFF. Full variable domain (rest looked up from reference TRBV9 and TRBJ2-1): DSGVTQTPKHLITATGQRVTLRCSPRSGDLSVYWYQQSLDQGLQFLIQYYNGEERAKGNILERFSAQQFPDLHSELNLSSLELGDSALYFCANSPGVGISDEQFFGPGTRLTVL.

This clonotype was detected only a few times. The rearrangement joins TRBV20-1 to TRBJ1-5, with D possibly matching TRBD1 (6 bases). V lost 0 bases to trimming and J lost 6 bases, with 12 bases between them. CDR1 and CDR2 from the germline V gene are DFQATT and SNEGSKA (reference sequence). This CDR3 comprises 14 residues. CDR3 sequence: CSARDRGQIQPQHF. CDR3 coding DNA: TGCAGTGCTAGAGATAGAGGACAGATTCAGCCCCAGCATTTT.

This clonotype was observed at least ten times. V and J are TRBV5-1 and TRBJ2-5; D is unclear. Per germline, CDR1 SGHRS and CDR2 YFSETQ. V was clipped by 0 bases and J by 5 bases, with 14 bases between them. The CDR3 spans 15 residues. CDR3 DNA: TGCGCCAGCAGCTTGGCCGGGTTCGTCGGGGAGACCCAGTACTTC. It codes for CASSLAGFVGETQYF.

This clonotype has a count of ten or more. The chain is built from TRBV24-1 and TRBJ2-5; TRBD1 agrees at 8 bases. This CDR3 region has 15 residues. The V and J ends lost 4 bases and 5 bases, in that order; junction bases with no gene match: 8. Germline values: CDR1 KGHDR, CDR2 SFDVKD. For the CDR3, the DNA is TGTGCCACCAGTGACGGACAGGGTTGGAGGGAGACCCAGTACTTC. This encodes CATSDGQGWRETQYF.

This clonotype was picked up a small number of times. This may arise from a read error, as a much more abundant clone is one base away. The chain couples TRBV7-9 to TRBJ1-1, with D maybe TRBD1 (5 bases). The germline V gene has CDR1 SEHNR and CDR2 FQNEAQ (reference sequence). The CDR3 loop spans 14 amino acids. DNA of the CDR3: TGTGCCTGCAGCCCACAGGTGATGAACACTGAAGCTTTCTTT. Protein sequence: CACSPQVMNTEAFF.

In its sample, this clonotype was seen a few times. The gene calls are TRBV2 and TRBJ1-5; D is ambiguous. V lost 2 bases and J 0 bases, leaving 11 bases between the germline ends. The CDR3 consists of 16 residues. Germline V gene data show CDR1 as SNHLY and CDR2 as FYNNEI. This chain's CDR3 is CASSERYSNSNQPQHF. CDR3 nucleotides: TGTGCCAGCAGTGAAAGGTACAGCAATAGCAATCAGCCCCAGCATTTT.

At least ten counts were recorded for this clonotype. The genes are TRBV10-3 and TRBJ2-1; 10 nucleotides agree with TRBD1. Germline lookup yields CDR1 ENHRY and CDR2 SYGVKD. J was trimmed by 6 bases and V by 6 bases; bases with no gene match: 5. This CDR3 contains 14 residues. CDR3 protein: CAISRGQGINEQFF. In nucleotides, the CDR3 is TGTGCCATCAGCCGGGGACAGGGGATCAATGAGCAGTTCTTC.

This clonotype was seen repeatedly, ten times or more. The gene calls are TRBV5-1 and TRBJ2-5; D gene unclear. The CDR3 covers 13 residues. CDR1 SGHRS and CDR2 YFSETQ come from the germline V gene. V was trimmed by 3 bases and J by 4 bases, leaving 10 bases between them. The CDR3 loop is CASSSTRPETQYF. The CDR3 bases are TGCGCCAGCAGCTCCACTCGTCCAGAGACCCAGTACTTC.

This clonotype has ten or more counts. The V call is TRBV29-1, the J call TRBJ1-2; TRBD1 aligns across 9 bases. The CDR3 is made up of 13 amino acids. CDR1 SQVTM and CDR2 ANQGSEA come from the germline V gene. V lost 3 bases, J lost 5 bases, and 4 bases stayed unmatched. CDR3 DNA: TGCAGCGTTGATGACAGGGGGGGGTATGGCTACACCTTC. Amino acid sequence: CSVDDRGGYGYTF.

On this clonotype: A much larger clone lies a single base off, so this may be a read error. This chain links TRBV18 with TRBJ2-1; 7 bases align to TRBD1. Germline-derived CDR1 and CDR2 are KGHSH and LQKENI. Unmatched junction bases numbered 12, after V lost 6 bases and J lost 13 bases. The CDR3 consists of 13 residues. CDR3 nucleotides: TGTGCCAGCTCCGGGGACAGACAAGAGACCCAGTTCTTC. Its protein is CASSGDRQETQFF.